The 10 T cell receptor beta chains in this list originate from one sample, sequenced in a study of blood T cell repertoires in COVID-19. Produced via immunoSEQ multiplex PCR; TCRdb's table is partial and in-frame only. In the table there are fewer than 200,000 clones, roughly 85% of which are singletons. The sample was PBMCs or T cells enriched from blood (not recorded which). Receptor source: a woman in her 50s who had recovered from COVID-19.

The chain is built from TRBV5-4 and TRBJ1-4; D remains ambiguous. V was shortened by 1 base and J by 0 bases, with 4 bases between the two germline ends. CDR3 length: 14 amino acids. CDR1 is SGHNT, CDR2 YYREEE, per germline (reference sequence). CDR3 sequence: CASSLFATNEKLFF. The DNA for the CDR3 is TGTGCCAGCAGCTTGTTCGCAACTAATGAAAAACTGTTTTTT.

The chain links TRBV19 to TRBJ1-1; D is possibly TRBD1 (6 bases). V lost 1 base and J 4 bases, leaving 10 bases between the germline ends. Germline CDR1 LNHDA, CDR2 SQIVND (reference sequence). The CDR3 sequence is 14 residues long. CDR3 bases: TGTGCCAGTAGTATAGCGAACAGGGCCACTGAAGCTTTCTTT. It is translated as CASSIANRATEAFF.

This rearrangement joins TRBV5-1 to TRBJ1-6, with 10 bases lining up with TRBD1. The ends lost 4 bases at V and 8 bases at J; junction bases unmatched: 9. Germline V CDR1 and CDR2: SGHRS, YFSETQ. The CDR3 spans 16 residues. The CDR3 spells CASSARLGTGDSPLHF. Here the CDR3 DNA reads TGCGCCAGCAGCGCGAGGCTCGGGACAGGGGATTCACCCCTCCACTTT.

This chain links TRBV10-3 with TRBJ2-3, with 7 bases matching TRBD1. The CDR3 is 15 residues long. V was clipped by 5 bases and J by 2 bases; unmatched bases: 7. The germline CDR1 and CDR2 sequences are ENHRY and SYGVKD. This chain's CDR3 is CAISPRGTVTDTQYF. As DNA, the CDR3 is TGTGCCATCAGTCCCAGGGGGACAGTCACAGATACGCAGTATTTT.

This clone appeared once. V usage is TRBV30 and J usage is TRBJ1-2; D may be TRBD1 (6 bases). The V end was cut by 2 bases, the J end by 2 bases, with 18 bases between. This CDR3 has 16 residues. The germline V gene has CDR1 GTSNPN and CDR2 SVGIG (reference sequence). CDR3 bases: TGTGCCTGGAGTCCAGGGACATTCGACTTAAACTATGGCTACACCTTC. Translation gives CAWSPGTFDLNYGYTF. The full variable domain, rest sourced from reference TRBV30 and TRBJ1-2, is SQTIHQWPATLVQPVGSPLSLECTVEGTSNPNLYWYRQAAGRGLQLLFYSVGIGQISSEVPQNLSASRPQDRQFILSSKKLLLSDSGFYLCAWSPGTFDLNYGYTFGSGTRLTVV.

This clone was seen more than once but under ten times. The chain combines TRBV5-4 with TRBJ2-1, with 11 bases matching TRBD2. Germline CDR1 SGHNT, CDR2 YYREEE (reference sequence). This CDR3 spans 17 amino acids. V lost 3 bases and J lost 6; bases outside the gene matches: 11. The CDR3, as DNA: TGTGCCAGCAGCTACAAACTAGCGGGAGTAAAAGGCAATGAGCAGTTCTTC. Its protein product is CASSYKLAGVKGNEQFF. The full variable domain, in which reference TRBV5-4 and TRBJ2-1 provide the parts outside the CDR3, is ETGVTQSPTHLIKTRGQQVTLRCSSQSGHNTVSWYQQALGQGPQFIFQYYREEENGRGNFPPRFSGLQFPNYSSELNVNALELDDSALYLCASSYKLAGVKGNEQFFGPGTRLTVL.

V and J are TRBV10-3 and TRBJ2-5, with D uncertain. Per germline, CDR1 ENHRY and CDR2 SYGVKD. The CDR3 loop spans 11 amino acids. V dropped 8 bases and J dropped 4 bases, with 8 bases sitting between them. CDR3 in amino acids: CAISSAETQYF. For the CDR3, the DNA is TGTGCCATCTCGAGCGCAGAGACCCAGTACTTC.

The V call is TRBV5-1, the J call TRBJ1-1; D call uncertain. Germline V gene data show CDR1 as SGHRS and CDR2 as YFSETQ. The V and J ends lost 5 bases and 1 base respectively, with 9 bases between them. This CDR3 contains 13 residues. The CDR3 DNA reads as TGCGCCAGCAGGACTATGGAGAACACTGAAGCTTTCTTT. As protein: CASRTMENTEAFF.

The chain uses TRBV9 and TRBJ1-5; D possibly corresponds to TRBD1 (5 bases). Germline V gene lookup returns CDR1 SGDLS and CDR2 YYNGEE. This CDR3 contains 13 residues. This CDR3 reads CASGGLSNQPQHF. CDR3 nucleotide sequence: TGTGCTAGCGGGGGGTTGAGCAATCAGCCCCAGCATTTT.

This clone was seen just once. The CDR3 DNA is TGTGCCAGCAGCTTTGGGGCAGGGGAACAGCCCCAGCATTTT. Residues: CASSFGAGEQPQHF. The gene calls are TRBV7-9 and TRBJ1-5; tentatively, D is TRBD1 (6 bases). Germline V gene lookup returns CDR1 SEHNR and CDR2 FQNEAQ (reference sequence). The CDR3 runs to 14 residues. V dropped 3 bases and J dropped 7 bases, with 13 bases sitting between them.